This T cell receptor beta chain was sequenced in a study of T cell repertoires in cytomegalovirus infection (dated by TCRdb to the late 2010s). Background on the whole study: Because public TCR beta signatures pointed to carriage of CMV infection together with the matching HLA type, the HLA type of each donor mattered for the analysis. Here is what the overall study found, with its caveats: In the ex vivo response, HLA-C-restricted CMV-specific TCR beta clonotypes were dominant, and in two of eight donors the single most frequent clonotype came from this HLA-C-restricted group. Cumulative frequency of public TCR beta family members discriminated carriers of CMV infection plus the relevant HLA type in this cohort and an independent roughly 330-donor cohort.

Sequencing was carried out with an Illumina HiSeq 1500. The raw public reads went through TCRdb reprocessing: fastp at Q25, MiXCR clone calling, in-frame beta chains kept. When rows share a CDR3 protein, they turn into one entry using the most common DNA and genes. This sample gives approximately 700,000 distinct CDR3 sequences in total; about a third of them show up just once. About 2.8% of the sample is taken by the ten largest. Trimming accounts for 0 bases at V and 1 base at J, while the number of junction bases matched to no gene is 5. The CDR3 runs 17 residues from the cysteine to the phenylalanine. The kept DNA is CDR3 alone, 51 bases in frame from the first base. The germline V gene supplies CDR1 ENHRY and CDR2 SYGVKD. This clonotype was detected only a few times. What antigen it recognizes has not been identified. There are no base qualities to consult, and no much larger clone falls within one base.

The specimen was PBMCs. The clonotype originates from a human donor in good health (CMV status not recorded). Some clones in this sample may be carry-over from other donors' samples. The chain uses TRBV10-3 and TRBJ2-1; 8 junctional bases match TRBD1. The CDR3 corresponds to CAISESAGGSSYNEQFF. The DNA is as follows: TGTGCCATCAGTGAGTCGGCAGGGGGCTCGTCCTACAATGAGCAGTTCTTC.